This T cell receptor beta chain came from a study of cytomegalovirus exposure and HLA in healthy donors. In germline, CDR1 is SGHTA, CDR2 FQGTGA. This CDR3 is 16 amino acids long. V was clipped by 2 bases and J by 6 bases, with 20 bases between them. Researchers ran the PCR with 60 Vbeta and 13 Jbeta primers. Assay: immunoSEQ multiplex PCR; the TCRdb copy retains only in-frame clones and omits some. The table records about 150,000 clones, around two thirds of them present only once. The source material was PBMCs. This TCR was recovered from a woman aged 55-70 years in good health and CMV-seropositive. This chain joins TRBV7-3 and TRBJ2-7; no definite D call. The chain's CDR3 is CASSLFSSTSASEQYF. The CDR3 coding sequence is TGTGCCAGCAGCTTATTTTCGTCAACCAGTGCAAGCGAGCAGTACTTC.